The 20 T cell receptor beta chains below all came from one sample that was sequenced in a study of T cell repertoires in cytomegalovirus infection. Their target antigens are unknown. TCRdb reprocessed the reads with MiXCR, giving one entry per CDR3 protein. In the table there are fewer than 130,000 distinct CDR3 sequences, 35% to 50% of which are singletons. Sequences were derived from CD8+ T cells from cultured PBMCs, sampled from culture after CMV antigen stimulation. Every receptor here comes from a human donor in good health (CMV status not recorded). Some clones in this sample may be carry-over from other donors' samples.

This clonotype was found many times. The V and J genes are TRBV7-2 and TRBJ2-3, with 13 bases identical to TRBD2. Germline lookup yields CDR1 SGHTA and CDR2 FQGNSA. Germline trimming cut 5 bases from V and 3 bases from J; bases unmatched to any gene: 14. This CDR3 is built from 19 residues. The CDR3 coding sequence is TGTGCCAGCAGCCTCACCATTCTGACTAGCGGGAGGAGTACAGATACGCAGTATTTT. Amino acids: CASSLTILTSGRSTDTQYF.

The V and J genes are TRBV7-2 and TRBJ1-2, with D possibly TRBD1 on 6 matching bases. V lost 4 bases, J lost 0 bases, and 15 bases lay in between. The CDR3 has 16 amino acids. Germline V gene sequence: CDR1 SGHTA, CDR2 FQGNSA. CDR3 protein: CASSSLGTPANYGYTF. CDR3 DNA: TGTGCCAGCAGCTCTCTCGGGACACCGGCTAACTATGGCTACACCTTC.

This chain connects TRBV2 to TRBJ2-7; TRBD2 is a possible D gene (5 bases). This CDR3 is 14 amino acids long. From germline, CDR1 is SNHLY and CDR2 FYNNEI. Between the trimmed V and J ends, which lost 6 bases and 6 bases, there was a span of 18 bases. The CDR3 DNA reads TGTGCCAGCAGGGGATACGCGCGGGTCTTCGAGCAGTACTTC. Protein sequence: CASRGYARVFEQYF.

Only a few counts were recorded for this clonotype. CDR3 in DNA: TGTGCCAGCAGCCCAGAAACGGCGAACTATGGCTACACCTTC. Protein sequence: CASSPETANYGYTF. J is TRBJ1-2 and V is TRBV7-8; the D is unclear. The germline V gene has CDR1 SGHVS and CDR2 FQNEAQ. V lost 5 bases to trimming and J lost 2 bases, with 12 bases between them. The CDR3 runs to 14 residues.

The chain has TRBV10-2 and TRBJ2-1, with D possibly TRBD2 on 5 matching bases. The length of the CDR3 is 13 residues. Germline-derived CDR1 and CDR2 are WSHSY and SAAADI. Trimming shortened V by 0 bases and J by 7 bases, and 7 bases separated the two germline ends. As DNA, the CDR3 is TGCGCCAGCAGTGAGTCTAGGGAGAATGAGCAGTTCTTC. This codes for CASSESRENEQFF.

This clonotype has a handful of counts. Here the CDR3 DNA reads TGTGCCAGCAGCTTCGGGACATTTAGCAATCAGCCCCAGCATTTT. Protein: CASSFGTFSNQPQHF. The J gene is TRBJ1-5, the V gene TRBV5-6; D perhaps matches TRBD1 (6 bases). The CDR3 loop spans 15 amino acids. V was pared by 2 bases and J by 0 bases, with 9 bases between. The germline CDR1 and CDR2 sequences are SGHDT and YYEEEE.

This clonotype appeared a few times. The chain is built from TRBV4-1 and TRBJ2-5; 11 nucleotides agree with TRBD1. This CDR3 region has 15 residues. The germline V gene has CDR1 MGHRA and CDR2 YSYEKL. The trim removed 2 bases at V and 4 bases at J, leaving 3 bases unmatched. The CDR3: CASSQSGTGGETQYF. The CDR3 bases are TGCGCCAGCAGCCAATCCGGGACAGGGGGAGAGACCCAGTACTTC.

The chain is built from TRBV27 and TRBJ1-6, with a tentative D call TRBD1 (5 bases). This CDR3 comprises 16 residues. CDR1 and CDR2 from the germline V gene are MNHEY and SMNVEV (reference sequence). Trimming took off 6 bases at V and 4 bases at J, with 16 bases between the two ends. The CDR3 coding sequence is TGTGCCAGCAGCAAGGGGATTATGAGGTATAATTCACCCCTCCACTTT. Its protein is CASSKGIMRYNSPLHF.

This clonotype was seen more than once but under ten times. This chain joins TRBV7-6 and TRBJ2-1, with D possibly TRBD1 on 5 matching bases. This CDR3 contains 16 residues. CDR1 is SGHVS and CDR2 is FNYEAQ in the germline V gene. V was cut by 4 bases and J by 1 base, with 14 bases left in between. Here the CDR3 reads CASSSPTVDSYNEQFF. CDR3 DNA: TGTGCCAGCAGCTCCCCGACAGTAGATTCCTACAATGAGCAGTTCTTC.

This clonotype was recorded only once. The chain links TRBV6-5 to TRBJ1-4; D gene unclear. Trimming stripped 0 bases from V and 8 bases from J, with 16 bases between. Germline values: CDR1 MNHEY, CDR2 SVGAGI. The CDR3 spans 16 residues. The CDR3 loop reads CASSYSYSGLGEKLFF. CDR3 sequence (DNA): TGTGCCAGCAGTTACTCGTACTCGGGGTTAGGAGAAAAACTGTTTTTT.

There are a few counts of this clonotype. The V call is TRBV11-2, the J call TRBJ2-7; TRBD1 matches 7 bases. Germline V gene lookup returns CDR1 SGHAT and CDR2 FQNNGV. The junction had 9 bases not matched to a gene; V was cut back by 5 bases and J by 11 bases. This CDR3 contains 12 residues. CDR3 region: CASSPGQPPEYF. CDR3 DNA: TGTGCCAGCAGCCCGGGACAGCCACCCGAGTACTTC.

This clonotype was counted only a few times. The genes are TRBV7-6 and TRBJ1-1; D gene ambiguous. Germline CDR1 is SGHVS and CDR2 is FNYEAQ. The CDR3 is 14 residues long. V shed 3 bases and J shed 0 bases, with 8 bases lying between them. Here the CDR3 reads CASSFGEMNTEAFF. CDR3 nucleotides: TGTGCCAGCAGCTTTGGGGAAATGAACACTGAAGCTTTCTTT.

V is TRBV6-1 and J is TRBJ1-1, with TRBD1 identical over 8 bases. This CDR3 spans 14 amino acids. The germline V gene has CDR1 MNHNS and CDR2 SASEGT. V lost 1 base and J lost 5; bases outside the gene matches: 3. The DNA for the CDR3 is TGTGCCAGCAGTGAAGAGGACAGGGTAACTGAAGCTTTCTTT. Its protein product is CASSEEDRVTEAFF.

The J gene is TRBJ2-1, the V gene TRBV12-3 or TRBV12-4; 7 nucleotides match TRBD2. J lost 4 bases, V lost 7 bases, and 7 bases had no gene match. The CDR3 totals 14 residues. CDR3 in amino acids: CASTYAGVYNEQFF. The CDR3 region has the DNA TGTGCCAGCACCTATGCGGGGGTTTACAATGAGCAGTTCTTC.

This clonotype was picked up a small number of times. The J gene is TRBJ2-7, the V gene TRBV2, with D possibly matching TRBD1 (6 bases). The V end lost 6 bases, the J end lost 4 bases, and 13 bases lay between the germline ends. The length of the CDR3 is 13 residues. Germline V gives CDR1 SNHLY, CDR2 FYNNEI. The CDR3 is CASSPLGAYEQYF. In nucleotides, the CDR3 is TGTGCCAGCAGCCCATTGGGGGCTTACGAGCAGTACTTC.

V and J are TRBV28 and TRBJ1-5, with TRBD1 matching 7 bases. The junction had 16 bases not matched to a gene; V was cut back by 6 bases and J by 5 bases. Germline V CDR1 and CDR2: MDHEN, SYDVKM. The CDR3 consists of 17 residues. CDR3 protein: CASRPGTDYLGDQPQHF. For the CDR3, the DNA is TGTGCCAGCAGGCCCGGGACAGATTATTTGGGCGATCAGCCCCAGCATTTT.

The chain's CDR3 is CATSRGAERTEDTQYF. CDR3 DNA: TGTGCCACCAGCAGAGGGGCAGAAAGGACGGAAGATACGCAGTATTTT. The chain has TRBV15 and TRBJ2-3; D is uncertain. Germline V gene sequence: CDR1 LNHNV, CDR2 YYDKDF (reference sequence). The CDR3 runs 16 residues. Trimming stripped 1 base from V and 5 bases from J, with 16 bases between.

This clonotype was observed at least ten times. The rearrangement uses TRBV7-2 and TRBJ2-7; the D gene is possibly TRBD1 (6 bases). Trimming took 1 base from V and 4 from J, leaving 8 bases between them. The CDR3 consists of 13 residues. CDR1 is SGHTA, CDR2 FQGNSA, per germline. DNA for the CDR3: TGTGCCAGCAGCTTAGGCAGGGGTTACGAGCAGTACTTC. Amino acids: CASSLGRGYEQYF. The full variable domain, with the rest looked up from reference TRBV7-2 and TRBJ2-7, is GAGVSQSPSNKVTEKGKDVELRCDPISGHTALYWYRQSLGQGLEFLIYFQGNSAPDKSGLPSDRFSAERTGGSVSTLTIQRTQQEDSAVYLCASSLGRGYEQYFGPGTRLTVT.

This clonotype has only a few counts. This chain's CDR3 is CASSRTGVEQYF. The CDR3 DNA sequence: TGTGCCAGCAGCCGGACAGGGGTCGAGCAGTACTTC. The V gene is TRBV2, the J gene TRBJ2-7; 9 nucleotides align to TRBD1. V shed 6 bases and J 6 bases; nucleotides not matched to a gene: 3. This CDR3 region has 12 residues. The germline CDR1 and CDR2 sequences are SNHLY and FYNNEI.

Ten or more counts support this clonotype. V is TRBV20-1 and J is TRBJ2-7, with D unclear. From germline, CDR1 is DFQATT and CDR2 SNEGSKA (reference sequence). Trimming removed 1 base from V and 2 bases from J, with 6 bases in between. The length of the CDR3 is 12 residues. CDR3 in DNA: TGCAGTGCTAGAGGTCAGGCCTACGAGCAGTACTTC. The encoded protein is CSARGQAYEQYF.